Below, 24 T cell receptor beta chains from the same sample are listed, as sequenced in a study of identical twins (dated by TCRdb to the mid-2010s). The library relied on 5' RACE. The sequencer listed for this sample is Illumina HiSeq 2000. Using fastp trimming at Q25 and MiXCR clonotype assembly, TCRdb reanalyzed the public sequencing data and kept in-frame beta chains. Each record represents a unique CDR3 protein, reported with the most common genes and DNA among its rows. The sample records 1.5 million or so distinct CDR3 sequences, less than 35% of which are singletons. The top ten hold less than 0.35% of the sample. The sample was cord blood. These TCRs come from a newborn girl in good health.

This clonotype was detected only a few times. J is TRBJ1-2 and V is TRBV4-2, with 8 bases matching TRBD1. The trim removed 1 base at V and 7 bases at J, leaving 8 bases unmatched. The CDR3 loop spans 15 amino acids. CDR1 LGHNA and CDR2 YNFKEQ come from the germline V gene. The CDR3 nucleotides are TGTGCCAGCAGCCAAGTCGGCAGGGGGCGAAGTGGCTACACCTTC. It specifies CASSQVGRGRSGYTF.

The chain carries TRBV4-2 and TRBJ2-7; D is perhaps TRBD2 (6 bases). The J call may be mistaken, given a closer DNA end match to TRBJ2-5. The CDR3 sequence is 14 residues long. Looked up from germline, CDR1 is LGHNA and CDR2 is YNFKEQ. The CDR3: CASSPHSGGETQYF. The CDR3 region has the DNA TGTGCCAGCAGCCCACATAGCGGAGGGGAGACCCAGTACTTC.

This clonotype was counted between two and nine times. The chain carries TRBV20-1 and TRBJ2-7; D remains ambiguous. Trimming stripped 0 bases from V and 7 bases from J, with 13 bases between. In germline, CDR1 is DFQATT, CDR2 SNEGSKA (reference sequence). This CDR3 region has 13 residues. CDR3 sequence: CSARDLPGAEQYF. CDR3 DNA: TGCAGTGCTAGAGATTTACCGGGCGCTGAGCAGTACTTC.

The chain carries TRBV10-2 and TRBJ2-1; D gene ambiguous. The DNA end lines up better with TRBJ2-7; the J call may be wrong. Germline CDR1 WSHSY, CDR2 SAAADI. This CDR3 has 14 residues. The CDR3 sequence is CASSERVSYNEQYF. The CDR3 DNA sequence: TGCGCCAGCAGTGAGCGGGTCTCCTACAATGAGCAGTACTTC.

This chain connects TRBV18 to TRBJ1-1; D may be TRBD1 (5 bases). The CDR3 contains 17 residues. Per the germline V gene, CDR1 is KGHSH and CDR2 is LQKENI. The V end was cut by 2 bases, the J end by 5 bases, with 21 bases between. Here the CDR3 reads CASSPKIPSGLGTEAFF. The CDR3 nucleotides are TGTGCCAGCTCACCAAAGATTCCTTCGGGGCTGGGGACTGAAGCTTTCTTT.

Details on this clonotype: An end of the junction does not agree with germline; a read error may underlie this. The chain joins TRBV11-3 to TRBJ2-3; maybe TRBD2 (6 bases). Germline CDR1 and CDR2: SGHNT and YENEEA. CDR3 length: 14 amino acids. CDR3 protein: CARSLDLATATQYF. Here the CDR3 DNA reads TGTGCCCGCAGCTTAGATCTAGCGACGGCTACGCAGTATTTT.

This clonotype was counted only a few times. This chain connects TRBV19 to TRBJ2-4; 9 positions agree with TRBD2. The CDR3 length is 13 residues. Germline CDR1 reads LNHDA; CDR2 reads SQIVND (reference sequence). The V segment lost 3 bases and the J segment 6 bases; nucleotides outside the gene matches: 0. The CDR3 DNA sequence: TGTGCCAGTAGTATGACTAGCGGAAACATTCAGTACTTC. It yields the protein CASSMTSGNIQYF.

There are a few counts of this clonotype. The chain recombines TRBV9 with TRBJ2-1; 11 nucleotides align to TRBD2. CDR1 SGDLS and CDR2 YYNGEE come from the germline V gene. The CDR3 length is 16 residues. V shed 0 bases, J shed 10 bases, and the junction held 9 bases outside the gene matches. The CDR3 nucleotides are TGTGCCAGCAGCGTAGTAGGTAGCGGGAGGGCAGGGGAGCAGTTCTTC. Translated, it gives CASSVVGSGRAGEQFF.

This chain joins TRBV11-2 and TRBJ2-3; D gene ambiguous. Germline CDR1 reads SGHAT; CDR2 reads FQNNGV. Deletions cut 1 base from V and 2 bases from J, with 10 bases between. The CDR3 extends over 15 amino acids. For the CDR3, the DNA is TGTGCCAGCAGCTTAGTCCCTCCACCCACAGATACGCAGTATTTT. It translates to CASSLVPPPTDTQYF.

This clonotype has a handful of counts. The chain carries TRBV5-5 and TRBJ2-7, with D hard to call. Germline CDR1 and CDR2: SGHKS and YYEKEE (reference sequence). Between the trimmed V and J ends, which lost 7 bases and 0 bases, there was a span of 11 bases. The CDR3 spans 13 residues. For the CDR3, the DNA is TGTGCCAGCGACTCCAAAGACTCCTACGAGCAGTACTTC. Translated: CASDSKDSYEQYF.

The sample holds a few counts of this clonotype. The V call is TRBV4-2, the J call TRBJ1-1; maybe TRBD1 (5 bases). The CDR3 contains 17 residues. In germline, CDR1 is LGHNA, CDR2 YNFKEQ. The V end lost 1 base, the J end lost 1 base, and 16 bases lay between the germline ends. The CDR3 DNA is TGTGCCAGCAGCCAAGCCGGGCGGTTCAGGGCGAACACTGAAGCTTTCTTT. Protein: CASSQAGRFRANTEAFF.

To note about this clonotype: This may come from a read error, since a much larger clone is one base off. The V gene is TRBV12-3 or TRBV12-4, the J gene TRBJ2-7; D may be TRBD2 (5 bases). The CDR3 length is 14 residues. Trimming took off 5 bases at V and 6 bases at J, with 17 bases between the two ends. The CDR3, as DNA: TGTGCCAGCAGTCCCGGGCTAGCTCCCTGCGAGCAGTACTTC. This sequence encodes CASSPGLAPCEQYF.

This clonotype turned up a few times. The chain carries TRBV10-3 and TRBJ2-3; D gene uncertain. V lost 0 bases to trimming and J lost 4 bases, with 11 bases between them. Germline V gene sequence: CDR1 ENHRY, CDR2 SYGVKD. The CDR3 has 15 amino acids. Here the CDR3 reads CAISESGLAPDTQYF. The CDR3 bases are TGTGCCATCAGTGAGTCCGGATTAGCACCAGATACGCAGTATTTT.

This clonotype was observed a single time. The chain recombines TRBV6-4 with TRBJ2-1; D is unresolved. Judging by the DNA end, TRBJ2-7 fits better; the J call may be wrong. CDR3 length: 14 residues. The germline gives CDR1 MRHNA, CDR2 SNTAGT. In DNA, the CDR3 is TGTGCCAGCAGTGACTCCTTTCGGACGCGTGAGCAGTACTTC. It is translated as CASSDSFRTREQYF.

The sample holds a few counts of this clonotype. The chain has TRBV20-1 and TRBJ2-3; D possibly corresponds to TRBD1 (6 bases). The CDR3 sequence is 12 residues long. The V end was cut by 5 bases, the J end by 4 bases, with 10 bases between. Germline lookup yields CDR1 DFQATT and CDR2 SNEGSKA (reference sequence). The CDR3 here is CSASKGADTQYF. DNA for the CDR3: TGCAGTGCTTCCAAGGGGGCAGATACGCAGTATTTT.

Turning to this clonotype: The junction departs from the called germline gene at one end, perhaps through a read error. The rearrangement uses TRBV6-1 and TRBJ2-7, with D uncertain. The CDR3 is 14 residues long. The germline V gene has CDR1 MNHNS and CDR2 SASEGT. The CDR3 DNA reads as TGTGCCAGCAGTGAAGCGGGCAGGCCGGAGACCCAGTCCTTC. This sequence encodes CASSEAGRPETQSF.

This chain joins TRBV9 and TRBJ2-1; 8 nucleotides match TRBD2. Germline CDR1 is SGDLS and CDR2 is YYNGEE. Trimming removed 0 bases from V and 5 bases from J; junction bases left unmatched: 4. The CDR3 is made up of 15 amino acids. CDR3 amino acids: CASSVGSGSHNEQFF. The CDR3 bases are TGTGCCAGCAGCGTAGGGAGCGGGAGTCACAATGAGCAGTTCTTC.

The chain employs TRBV4-1 and TRBJ2-5; D perhaps matches TRBD1 (6 bases). The germline V and J ends were trimmed by 2 bases and 2 bases, with 9 bases remaining between them. The CDR3 totals 14 residues. CDR1 and CDR2 (germline): MGHRA, YSYEKL. Written as DNA, the CDR3 is TGCGCCAGCAGCCAAACCGGGACACAAGAGACCCAGTACTTC. It translates to CASSQTGTQETQYF.

The J gene is TRBJ2-7, the V gene TRBV12-3 or TRBV12-4; 12 nucleotides match TRBD2. The CDR3 length is 18 residues. J lost 1 base, V lost 5 bases, and 12 bases had no gene match. For the CDR3, the DNA is TGTGCCAGCAGTCCCCGGACTAGCGGGGATGTGGTTTCCTACGAGCAGTACTTC. It codes for CASSPRTSGDVVSYEQYF.

V gene TRBV6-2 or TRBV6-3 combines with J gene TRBJ2-3; 13 bases line up with TRBD2. The germline V gene has CDR1 MNHEY and CDR2 SVGEGT. The CDR3 has 15 residues. The V gene end was trimmed by 2 bases and the J gene end by 4 bases; junction bases not matched to a gene: 0. The CDR3 DNA reads TGTGCCAGCAGTTACACTAGCGGGAGGGCAGATACGCAGTATTTT. Residues: CASSYTSGRADTQYF.

This clonotype was counted at least ten times. The chain recombines TRBV29-1 with TRBJ1-2; D not resolved. The CDR3 is made up of 13 amino acids. Trimming pared 2 bases from V and 6 bases from J, leaving 13 bases between. Germline-derived CDR1 and CDR2 are SQVTM and ANQGSEA. The CDR3 loop is CSVERQFTNGYTF. The CDR3 DNA sequence: TGCAGCGTTGAACGGCAGTTCACAAATGGCTACACCTTC.

The V and J genes are TRBV6-5 and TRBJ1-1; D ambiguous. The ends were cut back, 0 bases at V and 0 bases at J, with 11 bases in the middle. The CDR3 runs to 16 residues. Germline assignment: CDR1 MNHEY and CDR2 SVGAGI. The CDR3 nucleotides are TGTGCCAGCAGTTACTCGAGGAGGGCCATGAACACTGAAGCTTTCTTT. Residues: CASSYSRRAMNTEAFF.

This clonotype has just a few counts. The J gene is TRBJ2-3, the V gene TRBV20-1, with TRBD2 matching 7 bases. CDR3 length: 16 residues. J gave up 2 bases and V 3 bases, and 11 bases lay outside the gene matches. Germline V gives CDR1 DFQATT, CDR2 SNEGSKA (reference sequence). The CDR3 loop reads CSASGPIAGPTDTQYF. The CDR3 nucleotides are TGCAGTGCTAGCGGACCTATAGCGGGCCCCACAGATACGCAGTATTTT.

J is TRBJ1-5 and V is TRBV28; no reliable D call. The CDR3 consists of 17 residues. CDR1 MDHEN and CDR2 SYDVKM come from the germline V gene. Trimming left V 5 bases short and J 0 bases short, with 17 bases between. The CDR3 nucleotides are TGTGCCAGCAGTCACACTGCGTGGACGATTAGCAATCAGCCCCAGCATTTT. It specifies CASSHTAWTISNQPQHF.